The 22 T cell receptor beta chains reported below all come from one sample, sequenced in a study of blood T cell repertoires in COVID-19. Produced via immunoSEQ multiplex PCR; TCRdb's table is partial and in-frame only. The sample has more than 300,000 clones, approximately 84% seen once. What was sequenced was PBMCs or T cells enriched from blood (not recorded which). The source is a woman under 30 who had recovered from COVID-19.

The rearrangement uses TRBV30 and TRBJ2-5, with 13 bases lining up with TRBD2. Germline V gives CDR1 GTSNPN, CDR2 SVGIG (reference sequence). The CDR3 runs 18 residues. The J segment lost 1 base and the V segment lost 2 bases, leaving 10 bases of the junction unmatched. The CDR3 bases are TGTGCCTGGAGTCTGGGACTAGCGGGGTGGGGCTTCCAAGAGACCCAGTACTTC. Translating gives CAWSLGLAGWGFQETQYF.

This clone was seen more than once but under ten times. The J gene is TRBJ2-2, the V gene TRBV27, with a tentative D call TRBD2 (7 bases). This CDR3 comprises 16 residues. Germline CDR1 and CDR2: MNHEY and SMNVEV (reference sequence). V was trimmed by 1 base and J by 5 bases, leaving 14 bases between them. The CDR3 DNA follows: TGTGCCAGCAGTTTATATGGGGAGGGGGGAACCGGGGAGCTGTTTTTT. This codes for CASSLYGEGGTGELFF.

The chain uses TRBV5-1 and TRBJ1-2, with D unresolved. Germline V gives CDR1 SGHRS, CDR2 YFSETQ. CDR3 length: 16 amino acids. V lost 0 bases, J lost 4 bases, and 16 bases lay in between. CDR3 nucleotide sequence: TGCGCCAGCAGCTTGGGGACTACGGGAGCCTTCTATGGCTACACCTTC. Translating it yields CASSLGTTGAFYGYTF.

This chain links TRBV9 with TRBJ1-3; 7 positions agree with TRBD1. Trimming at V came to 6 bases and at J to 0 bases, leaving 6 bases not matched to a gene. There are 15 residues in the CDR3. The germline V gene has CDR1 SGDLS and CDR2 YYNGEE. The CDR3 nucleotides read TGTGCCAGCACCAAGGGGGCGAGCTCTGGAAACACCATATATTTT. This translates into CASTKGASSGNTIYF.

This clone was found once. The chain combines TRBV7-9 with TRBJ1-1; D uncertain. The germline V and J ends were trimmed by 4 bases and 4 bases, with 4 bases remaining between them. Per the germline V gene, CDR1 is SEHNR and CDR2 is FQNEAQ (reference sequence). This CDR3 contains 11 residues. The CDR3, as DNA: TGTGCCAGCAGCTCCGGCACTGAAGCTTTCTTT. This sequence encodes CASSSGTEAFF.

DNA for the CDR3: TGTGCCATCAGTGTTAACGGGACAGGATTCAATCAGCCCCAGCATTTT. It yields the protein CAISVNGTGFNQPQHF. The chain has TRBV10-3 and TRBJ1-5; TRBD1 agrees at 8 bases. The J segment lost 3 bases and the V segment lost 4 bases, leaving 8 bases of the junction unmatched. The CDR3 is 16 residues long. CDR1 and CDR2 from the germline V gene are ENHRY and SYGVKD.

This chain joins TRBV2 and TRBJ1-4, with D possibly TRBD1 on 5 matching bases. In germline, CDR1 is SNHLY, CDR2 FYNNEI. The CDR3 loop spans 13 amino acids. V was trimmed by 7 bases and J by 3 bases, leaving 9 bases between them. The CDR3 nucleotides are TGTGCCAGCAAGCGGGACTCTAATGAAAAACTGTTTTTT. Translating gives CASKRDSNEKLFF.

V gene TRBV12-3 or TRBV12-4 combines with J gene TRBJ1-5; 8 bases fit TRBD1. CDR3 size: 13 residues. V lost 5 bases, J lost 7 bases, and 4 bases stayed unmatched. The CDR3 spells CASSIQGVQPQHF. CDR3 sequence (DNA): TGTGCCAGCAGTATACAGGGGGTGCAGCCCCAGCATTTT.

This chain connects TRBV15 to TRBJ1-2, with TRBD1 matching over 11 bases. The ends lost 1 base at V and 7 bases at J; junction bases unmatched: 17. CDR3 length equals 19 residues. CDR1 is LNHNV, CDR2 YYDKDF, per germline (reference sequence). In nucleotides, the CDR3 is TGTGCCACCAGCAGAGGAGGCGATGGGGATGGACAGGGGGCGGGTGGCTACACCTTC. Its translation is CATSRGGDGDGQGAGGYTF.

This CDR3 is CASSPDPQEGSEAFF. CDR3 DNA: TGTGCCAGCTCACCGGATCCCCAGGAGGGATCTGAAGCTTTCTTT. J is TRBJ1-1 and V is TRBV18; D is ambiguous. The V gene lost 3 bases and the J gene lost 6 bases, with 17 bases spanning the gap. The CDR3 has 15 residues. The germline V gene has CDR1 KGHSH and CDR2 LQKENI.

CDR3 sequence reads: CASRQTSGGAYNEQFF. The CDR3, as DNA: TGTGCAAGTCGCCAGACTAGCGGGGGGGCCTACAATGAGCAGTTCTTC. The chain carries TRBV12-2 and TRBJ2-1; the tabulated D call, TRBD2, remains unverified against the DNA. TRBV12-2 is a recognized pseudogene. The CDR3 loop spans 16 amino acids.

This chain joins TRBV18 and TRBJ2-1, with a weak D call TRBD2 (5 bases). CDR1 KGHSH and CDR2 LQKENI come from the germline V gene. V lost 3 bases and J 5 bases, leaving 20 bases between the germline ends. The CDR3 sequence is 17 residues long. Here the CDR3 reads CASSPPPGWQPNNEQFF. DNA for the CDR3: TGTGCCAGCTCACCGCCCCCGGGGTGGCAGCCCAACAATGAGCAGTTCTTC.

With regard to this clone: Other DNA sequences in the same sample also yield this CDR3. This rearrangement joins TRBV5-1 to TRBJ1-2, with 7 bases that match TRBD1. Germline loops: CDR1 SGHRS, CDR2 YFSETQ. This CDR3 has 14 residues. Unmatched junction bases numbered 3, after V lost 0 bases and J lost 4 bases. Written as DNA, the CDR3 is TGCGCCAGCAGCTTGGGCCAGGGGGGCTATGGCTACACCTTC. It specifies CASSLGQGGYGYTF.

The chain combines TRBV30 with TRBJ1-2, with D perhaps TRBD1 (5 bases). The germline V and J ends were trimmed by 2 bases and 4 bases, with 5 bases remaining between them. Germline values: CDR1 GTSNPN, CDR2 SVGIG (reference sequence). CDR3 length: 11 amino acids. The CDR3 region is CAWSQGYGYTF. As DNA, the CDR3 is TGTGCCTGGAGTCAGGGCTATGGCTACACCTTC.

The V gene is TRBV18, the J gene TRBJ1-1, with no clear D. Germline-derived CDR1 and CDR2 are KGHSH and LQKENI. The CDR3 loop spans 12 amino acids. V was trimmed by 6 bases and J by 0 bases, leaving 5 bases between them. The CDR3 bases are TGTGCCAGCTCCCTCCTGAACACTGAAGCTTTCTTT. Translated, it gives CASSLLNTEAFF.

The gene calls are TRBV5-1 and TRBJ1-2, with 10 bases matching TRBD1. J lost 3 bases, V lost 0 bases, and 8 bases had no gene match. The CDR3 runs to 17 residues. CDR1 and CDR2 (germline): SGHRS, YFSETQ. The CDR3: CASSLEAVTGGYYGYTF. The DNA of the CDR3 is TGCGCCAGCAGCTTGGAGGCCGTGACAGGGGGCTACTATGGCTACACCTTC.

J is TRBJ1-2 and V is TRBV12-3 or TRBV12-4, with 7 bases matching TRBD1. After removal of 9 bases from V and 2 bases from J, the junction contained 6 bases not matched to a gene. The CDR3 is 13 residues long. The CDR3 DNA sequence: TGTGCCAGTCGACAGGGATCGAACTATGGCTACACCTTC. This codes for CASRQGSNYGYTF.

The chain recombines TRBV28 with TRBJ1-1, with 7 bases aligning to TRBD1. Germline V gene data show CDR1 as MDHEN and CDR2 as SYDVKM. The CDR3 extends over 12 amino acids. V was clipped by 5 bases and J by 11 bases; unmatched bases: 8. The CDR3 sequence is CASSPLQGLAFF. In DNA form, the CDR3 reads TGTGCCAGCAGTCCTTTACAGGGGTTGGCTTTCTTT.

The chain links TRBV11-3 to TRBJ2-4, with 14 bases lining up with TRBD2. V shed 1 base, J shed 3 bases, and the junction held 2 bases outside the gene matches. Germline-derived CDR1 and CDR2 are SGHNT and YENEEA. The CDR3 totals 17 residues. The CDR3 loop is CASSLGGLAGVKNIQYF. In DNA form, the CDR3 reads TGTGCCAGCAGCTTAGGGGGACTAGCGGGAGTCAAAAACATTCAGTACTTC.

The gene calls are TRBV4-1 and TRBJ1-2; the match to TRBD1 covers 10 bases. Germline trimming cut 1 base from V and 0 bases from J; bases unmatched to any gene: 11. Germline lookup yields CDR1 MGHRA and CDR2 YSYEKL. The CDR3 consists of 19 residues. As DNA, the CDR3 is TGCGCCAGCAGCCAAGCGACCCTACTTGGACAGGGGGCTAACTATGGCTACACCTTC. Translation gives CASSQATLLGQGANYGYTF.

This clone was seen more than once but under ten times. J is TRBJ2-4 and V is TRBV2; weak D call: TRBD1 (6 bases). CDR1 and CDR2 (germline): SNHLY, FYNNEI. This CDR3 region has 15 residues. Trimming stripped 1 base from V and 10 bases from J, with 17 bases between. The CDR3 here is CASSEDRVGVEIQYF. The CDR3 bases are TGTGCCAGCAGTGAAGACAGGGTGGGAGTCGAAATTCAGTACTTC.

The chain recombines TRBV4-2 with TRBJ2-5; 11 bases are shared with TRBD2. Germline trimming cut 1 base from V and 3 bases from J; bases unmatched to any gene: 7. CDR3 length equals 17 residues. Germline CDR1 reads LGHNA; CDR2 reads YNFKEQ. The CDR3 is CASSQGGLLAGEETQYF. The CDR3 DNA is TGTGCCAGCAGCCAAGGAGGATTACTAGCGGGGGAAGAGACCCAGTACTTC.